The following is a TCR beta chain sequence with its context. Antigen: not known. This sample stems from a study of CD4 T cells in relation to SARS-CoV-2 and coronaviruses. Overall study: No peptide or an HIV-1 Nef peptide pool served as negative control.

The unexposed donors gave CD4+ T cells in 2011-2018, prior to COVID-19. Isolation of CD4+ T cells took place after approximately 11 days in culture. Assay: immunoSEQ multiplex PCR; the TCRdb copy retains only in-frame clones and omits some. This table has approximately 20,000 clones, about 80% appearing once. Trimming removed 0 bases at V and 6 bases at J, with 9 bases between. This CDR3 is built from 14 residues. From germline, CDR1 is SGHTA and CDR2 FQGNSA. The TCR originated in a human donor in good health. The sample consisted of CD4+ T cells from PBMCs, cultured in vitro. This sequence joins TRBV7-2 and TRBJ1-5; D gene uncertain. DNA for the CDR3: TGTGCCAGCAGCTTAGCAGGAATAAGTCAGCCCCAGCATTTT. Protein sequence: CASSLAGISQPQHF.